This record concerns one TCR beta chain sequence. What it recognizes is unknown. As defined, naive CD8 cells were CD45RO-negative and positively selected for CCR7, with terminally differentiated effector memory CD45RA+ cells excluded. This CDR3 is built from 16 residues. Trimming removed 2 bases from V and 7 bases from J; junction bases left unmatched: 4. The germline gives CDR1 MNHEY, CDR2 SMNVEV (reference sequence). TCRdb keeps only in-frame clones here, not all; method: immunoSEQ multiplex PCR. The sample contains about 580,000 clones, 98% of which appear only once. The data were obtained in a study of shared clonotypes between healthy human individuals. Study-level points and caveats: What rarefaction showed was incomplete sorted-subset sequencing despite large depth. Since donors were few, the genetic and exposure-history diversity represented was limited. Four donors showed sharing of approximately 5% of naive CD4 clonotypes. Among the subsets, naive ones generally showed larger estimated richness than memory ones.

Sequenced: naive CD8+ T cells sorted from blood. The V gene is TRBV27, the J gene TRBJ2-1; 14 positions agree with TRBD2. The source is a man under 40 in good health. The chain's CDR3 is CASSLGTSGSTNEQFF. CDR3 sequence (DNA): TGTGCCAGCAGTTTAGGGACTAGCGGGAGTACGAATGAGCAGTTCTTC.